This T cell receptor beta chain derives from a study of T cells in Graves' hyperthyroidism and ophthalmopathy. Overall study: Peripheral blood specimens were obtained at initial diagnosis, prior to any treatment. The study, taken as a whole, reports: Blood also carried most thyroid clonotypes expanded above 0.001. Stable hyperthyroidism and ophthalmopathy were separated using 13 V-J signatures.

Source material for PBMCs was more than 7.5 ml fresh peripheral blood. TCR beta CDR3 sequences were amplified from RNA transcripts. When the TCR CDR3 underwent first-round RT-PCR, the HTBI primer set was used. TCRdb reprocessed the multiplex PCR reads via MiXCR and lists one record per CDR3 protein. Of roughly 710,000 distinct CDR3 sequences listed, 35% are singletons. With respect to this clonotype: The target antigen is unknown. This could be a read error, since a much larger clone is one nucleotide away.

V was clipped by 7 bases and J by 7 bases; unmatched bases: 12. The CDR3 covers 15 residues. This chain joins TRBV12-3 or TRBV12-4 and TRBJ1-1; the match to TRBD1 covers 10 bases. The TCR comes from a woman between 40 and 55 years old with Graves' hyperthyroidism. The specimen sequenced was blood. CDR3 DNA sequence: TGTGCCAGCACCCTCGGGACAGGGGAAGACATTGAAGCTTTCTTT. This codes for CASTLGTGEDIEAFF.